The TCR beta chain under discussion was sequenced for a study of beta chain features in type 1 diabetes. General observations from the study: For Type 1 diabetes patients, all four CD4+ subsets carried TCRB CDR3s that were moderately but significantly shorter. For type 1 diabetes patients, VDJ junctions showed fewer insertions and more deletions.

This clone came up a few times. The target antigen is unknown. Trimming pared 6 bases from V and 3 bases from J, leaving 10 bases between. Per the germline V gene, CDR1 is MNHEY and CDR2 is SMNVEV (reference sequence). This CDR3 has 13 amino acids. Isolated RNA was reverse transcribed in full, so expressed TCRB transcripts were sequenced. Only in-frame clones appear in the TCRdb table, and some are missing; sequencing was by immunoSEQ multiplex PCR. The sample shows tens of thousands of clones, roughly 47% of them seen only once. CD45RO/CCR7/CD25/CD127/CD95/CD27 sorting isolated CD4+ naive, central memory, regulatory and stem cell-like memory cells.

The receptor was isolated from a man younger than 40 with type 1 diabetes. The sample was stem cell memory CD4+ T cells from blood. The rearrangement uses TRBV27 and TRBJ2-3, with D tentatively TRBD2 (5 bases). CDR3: CASRLTGTDTQYF. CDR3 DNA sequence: TGTGCCAGCAGGCTCACGGGGACAGATACGCAGTATTTT.